This TCR beta chain was identified during a study of T cell responses to AZD1222 COVID-19 vaccine. Looking at the study overall: The analysis combined second doses at about 4 or about 12 weeks.

The assay was immunoSEQ multiplex PCR, and TCRdb's table has in-frame clones only and misses some. The table shows tens of thousands of clones, with 85% occurring only once. Germline CDR1 is SGHTA and CDR2 is FQGNSA. The CDR3 is 16 residues long. Losses at the gene ends were 5 bases for V and 1 base for J; bases not matched to a gene: 8. Study outcomes and limitations: Baseline serostatus was positive in only six AZD1222 recipients. Unmutated regions of variants are reportedly targeted by nearly half of spike-specific TCRs. Sampled repertoires all dated from after the peak T cell response.

As for this clone: Its matching antigen is unknown.

Specimen: peripheral blood, collected on day 0 of AZD1222 vaccination. The source is an adult in good health. The chain couples TRBV7-2 to TRBJ2-5; 9 bases map to TRBD2. Written as DNA, the CDR3 is TGTGCCAGCAGCCCGGCCGGGACTAGCCCCCAAGAGACCCAGTACTTC. Translating it yields CASSPAGTSPQETQYF. Combining the CDR3 with reference TRBV7-2 and TRBJ2-5 gives the whole variable domain GAGVSQSPSNKVTEKGKDVELRCDPISGHTALYWYRQSLGQGLEFLIYFQGNSAPDKSGLPSDRFSAERTGGSVSTLTIQRTQQEDSAVYLCASSPAGTSPQETQYFGPGTRLLVL.